This TCR beta chain was obtained from a study of beta chain features in type 1 diabetes. Study summary: Examination spanned about 110 million sorted cells from all samples.

This clone came up a few times. What it binds is unknown. Regarding the study as a whole: Shortening of TCRB CDR3s, moderate but significant, appeared in all four CD4+ subsets of Type 1 diabetes patients.

CDR1 is MDHEN, CDR2 SYDVKM, per germline. The CDR3 has 13 residues. Trimming left V 3 bases short and J 1 base short, with 6 bases between. cDNA synthesis used the whole RNA isolate, giving expressed TCRB sequences. TCRdb's table, derived via immunoSEQ multiplex PCR, lists solely in-frame clones and lacks some. Of roughly 260,000 clones in the sample, approximately 20% are singletons; the top ten hold about 0.027%. This receptor was identified in a woman aged 40 to 55 with type 1 diabetes. The specimen was naive CD4+ T cells from blood. The chain links TRBV28 to TRBJ1-1; no firm D call. The CDR3 sequence: CASSLKQNTEAFF. CDR3 DNA: TGTGCCAGCAGTTTGAAACAGAACACTGAAGCTTTCTTT.